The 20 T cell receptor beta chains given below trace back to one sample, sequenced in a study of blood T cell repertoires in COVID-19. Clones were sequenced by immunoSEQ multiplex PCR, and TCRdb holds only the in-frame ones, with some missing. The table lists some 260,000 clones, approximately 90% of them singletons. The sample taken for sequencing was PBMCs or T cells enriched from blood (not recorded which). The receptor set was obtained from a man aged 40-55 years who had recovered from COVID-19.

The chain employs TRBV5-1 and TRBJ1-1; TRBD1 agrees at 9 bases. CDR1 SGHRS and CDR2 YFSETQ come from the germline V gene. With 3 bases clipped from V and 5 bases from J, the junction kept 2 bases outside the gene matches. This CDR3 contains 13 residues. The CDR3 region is CASSWTGVTEAFF. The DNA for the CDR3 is TGCGCCAGCAGCTGGACAGGGGTGACTGAAGCTTTCTTT. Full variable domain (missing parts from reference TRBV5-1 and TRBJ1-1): KAGVTQTPRYLIKTRGQQVTLSCSPISGHRSVSWYQQTPGQGLQFLFEYFSETQRNKGNFPGRFSGRQFSNSRSEMNVSTLELGDSALYLCASSWTGVTEAFFGQGTRLTVV.

Here the CDR3 reads CASSFTGSSGNTIYF. CDR3 DNA: TGTGCCAGCAGCTTCACAGGCAGCTCTGGAAACACCATATATTTT. This chain uses TRBV7-9 with TRBJ1-3; maybe TRBD1 (5 bases). Germline-derived CDR1 and CDR2 are SEHNR and FQNEAQ (reference sequence). V shed 3 bases and J shed 0 bases, with 9 bases lying between them. This CDR3 contains 15 residues.

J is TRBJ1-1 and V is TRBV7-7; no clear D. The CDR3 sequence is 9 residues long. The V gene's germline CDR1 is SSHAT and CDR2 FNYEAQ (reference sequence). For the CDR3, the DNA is TGTGTGCTATTCGTTCGGGCTTTCTTT. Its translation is CVLFVRAFF.

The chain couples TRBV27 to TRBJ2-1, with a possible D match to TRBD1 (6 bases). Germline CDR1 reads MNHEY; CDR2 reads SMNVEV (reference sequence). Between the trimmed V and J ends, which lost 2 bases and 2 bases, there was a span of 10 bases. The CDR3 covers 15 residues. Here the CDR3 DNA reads TGTGCCAGCAGTTTAAAACCAGGGGCCTACAATGAGCAGTTCTTC. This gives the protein CASSLKPGAYNEQFF.

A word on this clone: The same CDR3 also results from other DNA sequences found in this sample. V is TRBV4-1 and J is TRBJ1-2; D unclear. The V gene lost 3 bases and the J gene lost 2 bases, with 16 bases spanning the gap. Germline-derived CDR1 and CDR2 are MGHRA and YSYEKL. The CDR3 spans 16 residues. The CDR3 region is CASSQLLRGGNYGYTF. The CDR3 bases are TGCGCCAGCAGCCAGTTGCTACGTGGCGGGAACTATGGCTACACCTTC.

The CDR3 protein is CASSPPDSQETQYF. In DNA form, the CDR3 reads TGTGCCAGCTCACCACCGGACAGCCAAGAGACCCAGTACTTC. This chain joins TRBV18 and TRBJ2-5; TRBD1 is a possible D gene (6 bases). V lost 0 bases to trimming and J lost 1 base, with 6 bases between them. This CDR3 is 14 amino acids long. Germline-derived CDR1 and CDR2 are KGHSH and LQKENI.

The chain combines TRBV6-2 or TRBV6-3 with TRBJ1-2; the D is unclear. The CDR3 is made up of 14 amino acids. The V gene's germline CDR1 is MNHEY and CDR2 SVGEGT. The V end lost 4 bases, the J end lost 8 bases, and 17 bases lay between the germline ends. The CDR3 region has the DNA TGTGCCAGCAGTTTCCCCCCGCAGGCGGGAGGCTACACCTTC. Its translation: CASSFPPQAGGYTF.

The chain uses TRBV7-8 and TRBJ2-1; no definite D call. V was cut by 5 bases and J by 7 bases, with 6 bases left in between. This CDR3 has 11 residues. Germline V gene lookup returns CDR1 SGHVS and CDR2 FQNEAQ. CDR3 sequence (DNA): TGTGCCAGCAGCCCCACTAATGAGCAGTTCTTC. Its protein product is CASSPTNEQFF.

DNA of the CDR3: TGTGCCAGCAGCGTCCGGGACAGGGTGTACGAGCAGTACTTC. Its protein is CASSVRDRVYEQYF. The genes are TRBV11-3 and TRBJ2-7; the match to TRBD1 covers 9 bases. Germline-derived CDR1 and CDR2 are SGHNT and YENEEA. Trimming removed 5 bases from V and 4 bases from J; junction bases left unmatched: 6. The CDR3 loop spans 14 amino acids.

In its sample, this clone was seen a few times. In DNA, the CDR3 is TGCAGTGCGAGTGAGGCAGGGATGAACACTGAAGCTTTCTTT. This sequence encodes CSASEAGMNTEAFF. This chain uses TRBV20-1 with TRBJ1-1; weak D call: TRBD1 (5 bases). Trimming cost V 6 bases and J 0 bases, with 14 bases left between them. The CDR3 has 14 residues. CDR1 and CDR2 from the germline V gene are DFQATT and SNEGSKA (reference sequence).

The CDR3 is CASSLEGTGVSYGYTF. CDR3 coding DNA: TGTGCCAGCAGCTTAGAGGGGACAGGGGTTTCCTATGGCTACACCTTC. The rearrangement joins TRBV13 to TRBJ1-2; 10 nucleotides line up with TRBD1. CDR1 and CDR2 (germline): PRHDT, FYEKMQ (reference sequence). The CDR3 contains 16 residues. The V and J ends lost 1 base and 4 bases, in that order; junction bases with no gene match: 6. Looking up the rest from reference TRBV13 and TRBJ1-2 gives the full variable domain: AAGVIQSPRHLIKEKRETATLKCYPIPRHDTVYWYQQGPGQDPQFLISFYEKMQSDKGSIPDRFSAQQFSDYHSELNMSSLELGDSALYFCASSLEGTGVSYGYTFGSGTRLTVV.

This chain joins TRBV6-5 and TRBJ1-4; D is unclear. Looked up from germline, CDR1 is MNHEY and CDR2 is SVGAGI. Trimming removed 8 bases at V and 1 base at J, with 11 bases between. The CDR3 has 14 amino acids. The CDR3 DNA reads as TGTGCCAGCGGCTGGGGAGGAACTAATGAAAAACTGTTTTTT. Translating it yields CASGWGGTNEKLFF.

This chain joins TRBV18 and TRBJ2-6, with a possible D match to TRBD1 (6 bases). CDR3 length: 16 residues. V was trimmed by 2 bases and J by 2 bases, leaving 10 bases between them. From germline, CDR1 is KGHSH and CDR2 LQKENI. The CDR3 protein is CASSPTGSAGANVLTF. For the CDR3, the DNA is TGTGCCAGCTCACCAACAGGGTCGGCTGGGGCCAACGTCCTGACTTTC.

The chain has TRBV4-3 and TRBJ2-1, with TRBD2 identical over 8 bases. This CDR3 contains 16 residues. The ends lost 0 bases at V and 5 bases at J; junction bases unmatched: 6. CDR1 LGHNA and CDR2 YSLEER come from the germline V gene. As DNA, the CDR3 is TGCGCCAGCAGCCAAGATCTACTAGCGGTAGACAATGAGCAGTTCTTC. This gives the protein CASSQDLLAVDNEQFF.

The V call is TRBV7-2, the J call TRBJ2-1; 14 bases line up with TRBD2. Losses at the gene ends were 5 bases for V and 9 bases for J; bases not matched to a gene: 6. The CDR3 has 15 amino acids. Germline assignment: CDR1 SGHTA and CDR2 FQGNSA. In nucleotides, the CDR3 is TGTGCCAGCAGCCCGAGGACTAGCGGGAGGAGTGAGCAGTTCTTC. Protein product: CASSPRTSGRSEQFF.

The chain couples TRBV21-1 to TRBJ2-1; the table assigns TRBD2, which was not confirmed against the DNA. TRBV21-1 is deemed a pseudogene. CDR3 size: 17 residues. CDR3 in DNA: TGTGCCAGCAGCAAAACTTGGCCTAGCGGGAGTGTAGATGAGCAGTTCTTC. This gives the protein CASSKTWPSGSVDEQFF.

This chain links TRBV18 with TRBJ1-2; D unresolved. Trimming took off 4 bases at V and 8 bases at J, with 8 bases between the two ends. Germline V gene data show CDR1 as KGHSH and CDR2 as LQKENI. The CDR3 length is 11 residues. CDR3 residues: CASSREMGYTF. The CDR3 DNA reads TGTGCCAGCTCACGGGAGATGGGCTACACCTTC.

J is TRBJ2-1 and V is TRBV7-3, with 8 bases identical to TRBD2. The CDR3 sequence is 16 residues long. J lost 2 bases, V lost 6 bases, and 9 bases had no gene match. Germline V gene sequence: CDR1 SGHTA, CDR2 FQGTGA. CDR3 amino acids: CASSPTGTRAYNEQFF. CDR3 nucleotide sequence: TGTGCCAGCAGTCCCACCGGGACTAGAGCCTACAATGAGCAGTTCTTC.

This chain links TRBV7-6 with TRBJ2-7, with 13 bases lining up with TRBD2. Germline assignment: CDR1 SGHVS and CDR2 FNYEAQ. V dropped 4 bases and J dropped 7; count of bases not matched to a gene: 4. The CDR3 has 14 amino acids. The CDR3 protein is CASSSGLAGVEQYF. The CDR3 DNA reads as TGTGCCAGCAGCTCTGGACTAGCGGGAGTAGAGCAGTACTTC.

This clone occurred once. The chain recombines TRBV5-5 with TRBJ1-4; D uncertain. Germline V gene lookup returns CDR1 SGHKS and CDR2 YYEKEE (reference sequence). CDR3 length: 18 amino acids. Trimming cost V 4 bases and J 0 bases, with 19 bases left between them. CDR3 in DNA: TGTGCCAGCAGCCTACCGCGAGGGCCGATTGCAACTAATGAAAAACTGTTTTTT. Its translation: CASSLPRGPIATNEKLFF.